A selection of T cell receptor beta chains follows, all from one sample in a study of technical replicates of blood from a few donors. Using immunoSEQ multiplex PCR, the repertoire was profiled, and TCRdb retains in-frame clones only, with some absent. The sample contains 90,000 or so clones, 95% of which appear only once. Sequenced material: T cells isolated from PBMCs. These receptor sequences come from a human donor in good health. CDR3s leave out the opening cysteine and the closing phenylalanine or tryptophan. The D gene is left open where the match is weak.

J	D	V	length	CDR3
TRBJ2-1	NA	TRBV30	14	ACFLRQASSYNEQF
TRBJ2-7	TRBD2	TRBV28	12	ASTEAGAIYEQY
TRBJ2-1	TRBD2	TRBV9	13	ASSVGLAGTNEQF
TRBJ1-5	NA	TRBV6-6	14	ASSYARGEGKQPQH
TRBJ1-5	NA	TRBV6-5	11	ASRSGSGQPQH
TRBJ2-4	NA	TRBV2	10	ASSLWRDIQY
TRBJ2-6	NA	TRBV2	13	ASSDRGAGANVLT
TRBJ2-7	NA	TRBV5-4	13	ASSLVAGLDYEQY
TRBJ2-1	NA	TRBV9	13	ASSEGAAIHNEQF
TRBJ2-1	NA	TRBV9	9	ASSVDREQF
TRBJ2-5	NA	TRBV10-3	12	ATLPAGTQETQY
TRBJ1-3	NA	TRBV5-1	14	ASSAGQLDSGNTIY
TRBJ2-3	TRBD1	TRBV7-2	13	ASSPRGQGGDTQY
TRBJ1-5	TRBD1	TRBV7-2	12	ASIPDRGNQPQH
TRBJ1-1	NA	TRBV7-3	13	ASSPKRQLNTEAF
TRBJ2-3	TRBD2	TRBV6-1	12	ASQAGVRTDTQY
TRBJ1-4	NA	TRBV14	12	ASSPPGRGEKLF
TRBJ2-5	TRBD1	TRBV6-6	12	ASNTGTGRETQY
TRBJ1-1	TRBD1	TRBV29-1	11	SVHTTGATEAF
TRBJ2-7	TRBD1	TRBV5-6	14	ASSLGQGGFTYEQY
TRBJ1-1	TRBD1	TRBV2	13	ASSEAETGKTEAF
TRBJ2-1	TRBD2	TRBV4-1	14	ASSQVGLAIYNEQF
TRBJ2-3	NA	TRBV10-2	12	ASKGQTRTDTQY
TRBJ2-7	NA	TRBV11-2	11	ASSLGRSHEQY
TRBJ2-1	TRBD2	TRBV14	14	ASSPFERERWNEQF
TRBJ1-2	TRBD1	TRBV7-2	13	ASSSLEGAYYGYT
TRBJ2-2	TRBD2	TRBV7-7	13	ASSRLAGEVGELF
TRBJ2-3	TRBD2	TRBV4-2	16	ASSQTRKGLAGEDTQY
TRBJ2-1	NA	TRBV27	14	ASSYSHRVGNNEQF
TRBJ2-2	TRBD2	TRBV2	14	ASSEGLAVGSGELF
TRBJ1-2	TRBD1	TRBV6-1	18	ASSERSVAPTNRGNYGYT
TRBJ2-6	NA	TRBV4-1	14	ASGGDLLTGANVLT
TRBJ2-1	TRBD2	TRBV4-3	13	ASSQAGLAVNEQF
TRBJ2-1	NA	TRBV27	11	ASRPGVGNEQF
TRBJ1-2	NA	TRBV12-5	11	ASGLYPFGSYT
TRBJ1-1	NA	TRBV19	11	ASSIMRNTEAF
TRBJ2-2	NA	TRBV28	12	ASSLSRGAGELF
TRBJ2-6	NA	TRBV5-6	13	ASSLEATPTGVLT
TRBJ2-3	NA	TRBV7-3	12	ASTLDPGTDTQY
TRBJ2-3	NA	TRBV7-9	13	ASSLGGGPTDTQY
TRBJ2-1	TRBD2	TRBV27	11	ASSFGRVVEQF
TRBJ2-7	TRBD2	TRBV7-3	12	ASSLKLAGYEQY
TRBJ1-1	NA	TRBV27	12	ASSSTVMNTEAF
TRBJ1-2	TRBD1	TRBV19	13	ASSIAGGAQYGYT
TRBJ1-2	NA	TRBV29-1	13	SVVLGGPSNYGYT
TRBJ2-3	NA	TRBV20-1	8	SAPLDTQY
TRBJ1-1	TRBD1	TRBV7-9	12	ASSPDRGYTEAF
TRBJ1-1	NA	TRBV20-1	9	SASSYTEAF
TRBJ1-2	NA	TRBV10-3	10	AIQAGGYGYT
TRBJ1-5	NA	TRBV27	11	ASRLTGSGPQH
TRBJ1-3	NA	TRBV25-1	12	ASTRGISGNTIY
TRBJ1-2	TRBD1	TRBV4-3	12	ASSPDRGQYGYT
TRBJ2-7	NA	TRBV28	12	ASSLRDTEYEQY
TRBJ1-4	NA	TRBV6-5	13	ASSASGTLNEKLF
TRBJ2-1	TRBD2	TRBV13	14	ASSSTSGRSLHEQF